This T cell receptor beta chain derives from a study of blood T cell repertoires in COVID-19. Study-level information: From the United States, Italy and Spain came samples of acute and convalescent COVID-19.

V shed 5 bases and J shed 7 bases, with 20 bases lying between them. The CDR3 sequence is 15 residues long. The germline CDR1 and CDR2 sequences are LNHDA and SQIVND (reference sequence). Original data processing: Cell counts per sample came from amplifying reference gene primers. The repertoire was sequenced with immunoSEQ multiplex PCR; TCRdb's copy has only in-frame clones and lacks some. V and J calls and clone size are copied from that table; D and trimming were computed from the DNA. The table shows more than 85,000 clones, with roughly 80% occurring only once. The clonotype was recovered from a woman of 80 years or more with acute or convalescent COVID-19. The chain joins TRBV19 to TRBJ1-2; D not certain. Specimen: peripheral blood. CDR3 in DNA: TGTGCCAGTAGTCGTCCCCGGGATTCCCCGGTTGGCTACACCTTC. Protein product: CASSRPRDSPVGYTF.